This T cell receptor beta chain was documented in a study of blood T cell repertoires in COVID-19. Study-wide context: The cDNA or gDNA used as material had been derived from T cells, B-cell-depleted T cells, or PBMCs.

Per the original methods: Researchers report that nucleated cell counts were estimated from reference gene primer amplification. Produced via immunoSEQ multiplex PCR; TCRdb's table is partial and in-frame only. V and J calls plus clone size are reproduced from that table; the DNA served to infer D and trimming. Among 650,000 to 800,000 clones listed, 90% were seen once. V was trimmed by 2 bases and J by 0 bases, leaving 19 bases between them. The germline V gene encodes CDR1 SNHLY and CDR2 FYNNEI. The length of the CDR3 is 18 residues. Sequences were obtained from peripheral blood. The rearrangement joins TRBV2 to TRBJ1-1; a possible D gene is TRBD1 (5 bases). The receptor was isolated from a woman aged 18 to 35 with acute or convalescent COVID-19. The CDR3 reads CASSEMGLTEMMNTEAFF. For the CDR3, the DNA is TGTGCCAGCAGTGAAATGGGGTTGACAGAGATGATGAACACTGAAGCTTTCTTT. The full variable domain, with the rest looked up from reference TRBV2 and TRBJ1-1, is EPEVTQTPSHQVTQMGQEVILRCVPISNHLYFYWYRQILGQKVEFLVSFYNNEISEKSEIFDDQFSVERPDGSNFTLKIRSTKLEDSAMYFCASSEMGLTEMMNTEAFFGQGTRLTVV.